This T cell receptor beta chain is from a study of OX40 agonist ivuxolimab in advanced cancers. Across the study: Three patients, one with hepatocellular carcinoma and two with cutaneous melanoma, achieved partial responses. General observations from the study: In CD8+ T cells, expanded clones were on average more numerous than in CD4+.

Data came from immunoSEQ multiplex PCR; TCRdb stores just in-frame clones and leaves some out. Counted here are roughly 40,000 clones, over 80% occurring once; the ten biggest clones make up approximately 5.9%. The germline V gene encodes CDR1 MNHEY and CDR2 SMNVEV (reference sequence). Trimming took 1 base from V and 2 from J, leaving 6 bases between them. This CDR3 is 14 amino acids long. A word on this clone: As yet, its antigen is unknown.

The chain uses TRBV27 and TRBJ1-5; D gene ambiguous. This receptor was taken from an adult with an advanced solid tumor such as melanoma, head and neck, liver or kidney cancer. The sample was CD4+ or CD8+ T cells sorted from blood, taken in a trial of the OX40 agonist ivuxolimab. The CDR3 loop is CASSLWGGNQPQHF. In DNA, the CDR3 is TGTGCCAGCAGTTTATGGGGTGGCAATCAGCCCCAGCATTTT.